Described below is a single T cell receptor beta chain sequence and its context. The target of this receptor is not known. Per-base qualities were not stored, and no clone one base away is much larger. This sample is part of a study of spatial heterogeneity in lung cancer (dated by TCRdb to about 2019). General notes on the study: The donors were some 72 patients from the lung TRACERx cohort who had early-stage, untreated non-small cell lung cancer. At surgery, both alpha and beta chains were TCR-sequenced in about 200 tumor regions, about 61 matched nontumor lung samples and around 50 PBMC samples. In the raw uncorrected reads, each unique combination of TCR and UMI appeared on average more than ten times. In non-small cell lung cancer, the study quantitatively compared TCR alpha and beta repertoires across several tumor regions, matched nontumor lung, and blood. More beta-chain than alpha-chain transcripts were consistently detected, likely reflecting higher beta-chain transcript abundance. Follow-up PBMC samples were sequenced whenever the samples were available, and the median time to follow-up was approximately 24 months after resection. The study linked features of the TCR repertoire to counts of nonsynonymous mutations, which were determined by whole-exome sequencing of tumor tissue. Points the paper makes about the study in general: Only 13 to 15 patients were included in the comparisons of baseline and follow-up blood repertoires. Ubiquitous expanded tumor TCRs were found in blood more often at tumor resection than at routine follow-up. Additional single-cell paired TCR alpha and beta sequencing was considered necessary to confirm, at a functional level, the hypothesis that regional TCRs recognize regional mutations.

Preparation of the library involved 5' RACE. Instrument used: NextSeq 500. To allow correction of PCR and sequencing errors, the TCR library protocol tagged every TCR cDNA molecule with a unique molecular identifier. The authors' pipeline ran thus. TCR identification, UMI-based error correction and CDR3 extraction were all carried out with Decombinator tools. TCRs above a frequency of 2 per 1,000, corresponding to the top 1% of the tumor frequency distribution, were defined as expanded. Rényi diversity was computed with the R vegan package after subsampling each repertoire 100 times to 5,000 TCRs. To build CDR3 similarity networks, amino acid triplet string-kernel similarity was used, and CDR3s were connected when their pairwise similarity was above 0.82. TCRdb reprocessing: public reads trimmed at Q25 with fastp, clones called with MiXCR, in-frame beta chains kept. Entries that share a CDR3 protein sequence are merged under the most common genes and DNA. None of the V and J calls come from the authors' own analysis; TCRdb made them. The sample has around 110,000 distinct CDR3 sequences on record, 9% to 15% of them singletons. The ten top clones hold over 15% of the sample.

The time point label, read with the paper, signifies: blood at routine non-recurrence follow-up after resection. TCR sequencing used whole RNA extracted from tumor and nontumor lung tissue, or from cryopreserved PBMC samples, without cell sorting. Patients were selected for TCR sequencing only if sufficient RNA was available from at least two tumor regions. The germline V gene (reference sequence) sets CDR1 to SGHKS and CDR2 to YYEKEE. V sheds 5 bases and J sheds 5 bases, leaving 19 bases between their ends. From the cysteine through the phenylalanine, the CDR3 covers 15 amino acids. Of all the DNA, just the CDR3 is kept, 45 bases in frame from base 1.

The V and J genes are TRBV5-5 and TRBJ2-5; the D gene lacks a confident call. This receptor was identified in a male donor with early-stage non-small cell lung cancer. Sequenced here: PBMCs, sampled at follow-up. In nucleotides, the sequence is TGTGCCAGCAGACGTCTCATGGGCCTAATGGAGACCCAGTACTTC. It translates as CASRRLMGLMETQYF.